These 3 T cell receptor beta chains share one sample of origin, sequenced in a study of T cell responses to AZD1222 COVID-19 vaccine. The assay was immunoSEQ multiplex PCR, and TCRdb's table has in-frame clones only and misses some. The sample lists roughly 120,000 clones, more than 85% occurring once. The sample was peripheral blood, taken 28 days after the second AZD1222 dose. These receptors were taken from an adult who received the AZD1222 COVID-19 vaccine.

In regard to this clone: A junction end diverges from the germline sequence, so it may reflect a read error. The sample holds other DNA sequences that translate to the same CDR3. V gene TRBV11-3 combines with J gene TRBJ2-7; no clear D. CDR3 length equals 12 residues. Germline V gives CDR1 SGHNT, CDR2 YENEEA. In DNA, the CDR3 is TGCGCCAGCAGTCCGGACGGCTACGAGCAGTACTTC. Its protein is CASSPDGYEQYF.

The rearrangement links TRBV6-4 to TRBJ2-2; D is possibly TRBD1 (5 bases). Per the germline V gene, CDR1 is MRHNA and CDR2 is SNTAGT. With 8 bases removed from V and 2 bases from J, the gap between germline ends came to 12 bases. The CDR3 covers 14 residues. The CDR3 sequence: CASPDRANTGELFF. As DNA, the CDR3 is TGTGCCAGCCCCGACAGAGCCAACACCGGGGAGCTGTTTTTT.

This chain joins TRBV30 and TRBJ1-1; D unresolved. The CDR3 runs 13 residues. V was trimmed by 0 bases and J by 1 base, leaving 6 bases between them. The V gene's germline CDR1 is GTSNPN and CDR2 SVGIG (reference sequence). As DNA, the CDR3 is TGTGCCTGGAGTGTCGCCAAGAACACTGAAGCTTTCTTT. This gives the protein CAWSVAKNTEAFF.